One sample yielded the 17 T cell receptor beta chains listed below, sequenced in a study of T cell changes during pregnancy in multiple sclerosis. Data came from immunoSEQ multiplex PCR; TCRdb stores just in-frame clones and leaves some out. The repertoire consists of tens of thousands of clones, with nearly 95% occurring once and the leading ten covering roughly 1.1%. Specimen: peripheral blood, collected in the second trimester of pregnancy. The source of these receptors is a female donor with multiple sclerosis, enrolled in a pregnancy study.

The chain couples TRBV7-9 to TRBJ2-7, with 7 bases aligning to TRBD2. The germline V gene encodes CDR1 SEHNR and CDR2 FQNEAQ (reference sequence). V dropped 0 bases and J dropped 4; count of bases not matched to a gene: 9. CDR3 length: 16 residues. In DNA, the CDR3 is TGTGCCAGCAGCTTAGCGCGGCGGGAGTTATTATACGAGCAGTACTTC. Its protein is CASSLARRELLYEQYF.

The rearrangement uses TRBV18 and TRBJ2-7, with TRBD1 matching over 9 bases. This CDR3 comprises 13 residues. Germline values: CDR1 KGHSH, CDR2 LQKENI. The V gene end was trimmed by 3 bases and the J gene end by 12 bases; junction bases not matched to a gene: 9. This CDR3 reads CASSPRDRDNLYF. CDR3 coding DNA: TGTGCCAGCTCACCGCGGGACAGGGATAACCTGTACTTC.

V usage is TRBV6-6 and J usage is TRBJ2-7; perhaps TRBD2 as D (5 bases). Germline CDR1 and CDR2: MNHNY and SVGAGI (reference sequence). The CDR3 has 12 amino acids. Trimming pared 2 bases from V and 4 bases from J, leaving 6 bases between. This CDR3 reads CASSYTGYEQYF. As DNA, the CDR3 is TGTGCCAGCAGTTACACGGGATACGAGCAGTACTTC.

The gene calls are TRBV18 and TRBJ1-4; D is ambiguous. Germline CDR1 and CDR2: KGHSH and LQKENI. V was cut by 6 bases and J by 2 bases, with 10 bases left in between. The CDR3 runs 14 residues. CDR3 in DNA: TGTGCCAGCTCCCCAGAGGGCACTAATGAAAAACTGTTTTTT. Protein: CASSPEGTNEKLFF. Using reference TRBV18 and TRBJ1-4 for the parts outside the CDR3, the full variable domain is NAGVMQNPRHLVRRRGQEARLRCSPMKGHSHVYWYRQLPEEGLKFMVYLQKENIIDESGMPKERFSAEFPKEGPSILRIQQVVRGDSAAYFCASSPEGTNEKLFFGSGTQLSVL.

The chain joins TRBV11-1 to TRBJ1-4, with TRBD1 matching 9 bases. The CDR3 length is 14 residues. The V segment lost 3 bases and the J segment 8 bases; nucleotides outside the gene matches: 4. Germline CDR1 reads SGHAT; CDR2 reads FQDESV (reference sequence). The CDR3 is CASSLGQGDEKLFF. Here the CDR3 DNA reads TGTGCCAGCAGCTTGGGACAGGGAGACGAAAAACTGTTTTTT.

The rearrangement links TRBV6-1 to TRBJ1-6, with D hard to call. Trimming removed 6 bases from V and 7 bases from J, with 13 bases in between. This CDR3 comprises 14 residues. Per germline, CDR1 MNHNS and CDR2 SASEGT. This CDR3 reads CASRGFAMNSPLHF. DNA for the CDR3: TGTGCCAGCAGGGGCTTCGCCATGAATTCACCCCTCCACTTT.

On this clone: The sample has other DNA sequences that encode this CDR3 too. The rearrangement links TRBV15 to TRBJ1-5; 9 nucleotides line up with TRBD1. CDR3 length: 15 residues. Germline V CDR1 and CDR2: LNHNV, YYDKDF (reference sequence). V gave up 3 bases and J gave up 1 base; unmatched junction bases: 1. The DNA of the CDR3 is TGTGCCACCAGCAGGGACAGGGGAAGCAATCAGCCCCAGCATTTT. It translates to CATSRDRGSNQPQHF.

This chain uses TRBV19 with TRBJ1-1; 9 bases are shared with TRBD1. Trimming at V came to 7 bases and at J to 4 bases, leaving 4 bases not matched to a gene. This CDR3 region has 13 residues. The V gene's germline CDR1 is LNHDA and CDR2 SQIVND (reference sequence). Written as DNA, the CDR3 is TGTGCCAGTACCACAGGGGGCAGCACTGAAGCTTTCTTT. This encodes CASTTGGSTEAFF.

A single count supports this clone. The chain recombines TRBV5-4 with TRBJ2-1; 9 nucleotides align to TRBD2. The germline V gene has CDR1 SGHNT and CDR2 YYREEE (reference sequence). The CDR3 runs 15 residues. The J segment lost 4 bases and the V segment lost 5 bases, leaving 7 bases of the junction unmatched. In nucleotides, the CDR3 is TGTGCCAGCAGTCTTCGGACTAGCGTTTACAATGAGCAGTTCTTC. This sequence encodes CASSLRTSVYNEQFF.

This clone appeared once. The chain combines TRBV7-9 with TRBJ2-7, with D perhaps TRBD1 (5 bases). V was clipped by 4 bases and J by 0 bases, with 19 bases between them. CDR1 SEHNR and CDR2 FQNEAQ come from the germline V gene (reference sequence). This CDR3 is 17 amino acids long. The CDR3 here is CASSYRTPFLPSYEQYF. The CDR3 DNA reads as TGTGCCAGCAGCTACCGGACACCCTTCTTACCCTCCTACGAGCAGTACTTC.

The V and J genes are TRBV7-2 and TRBJ2-2; 8 bases fit TRBD1. This CDR3 is built from 16 residues. CDR1 and CDR2 from the germline V gene are SGHTA and FQGNSA. Trimming removed 5 bases from V and 6 bases from J; junction bases left unmatched: 11. CDR3 DNA: TGTGCCAGCAGCCGAAAGGGACAGGATAACGCCGGGGAGCTGTTTTTT. It encodes CASSRKGQDNAGELFF.

The rearrangement joins TRBV28 to TRBJ2-1; possible D gene TRBD2, 5 bases. This CDR3 has 13 residues. The V end lost 8 bases, the J end lost 8 bases, and 16 bases lay between the germline ends. Germline V gene data show CDR1 as MDHEN and CDR2 as SYDVKM. CDR3: CASRAPGRHEQFF. CDR3 bases: TGTGCCAGCCGGGCCCCTGGGAGACATGAGCAGTTCTTC.

The V and J genes are TRBV5-1 and TRBJ1-3, with TRBD1 identical over 9 bases. This CDR3 is 16 amino acids long. With 0 bases clipped from V and 4 bases from J, the junction kept 5 bases outside the gene matches. In germline, CDR1 is SGHRS, CDR2 YFSETQ. CDR3 amino acids: CASSLAGTGRGNTIYF. The CDR3 nucleotides read TGCGCCAGCAGCTTGGCCGGGACAGGGAGGGGAAACACCATATATTTT.

The chain links TRBV29-1 to TRBJ2-7; 10 nucleotides line up with TRBD1. The CDR3 sequence is 15 residues long. V shed 4 bases, J shed 6 bases, and the junction held 12 bases outside the gene matches. CDR1 and CDR2 (germline): SQVTM, ANQGSEA. The DNA for the CDR3 is TGCAGCGTTGCGGAATCCGGGACAGGGGTTAGCGAGCAGTACTTC. Translation gives CSVAESGTGVSEQYF.

This clone was counted once. The gene calls are TRBV11-2 and TRBJ2-7; 7 nucleotides agree with TRBD1. The CDR3 spans 14 residues. Trimming cost V 5 bases and J 0 bases; bases outside gene matches: 4. From germline, CDR1 is SGHAT and CDR2 FQNNGV. DNA for the CDR3: TGTGCCAGCAGCCGACAGGGTAGCTCCTACGAGCAGTACTTC. Protein sequence: CASSRQGSSYEQYF.

The chain has TRBV27 and TRBJ2-4; the match to TRBD1 covers 9 bases. Germline lookup yields CDR1 MNHEY and CDR2 SMNVEV (reference sequence). The CDR3 extends over 18 amino acids. Unmatched junction bases numbered 10, after V lost 2 bases and J lost 2 bases. The CDR3 here is CASSLKITGGATKNIQYF. Here the CDR3 DNA reads TGTGCCAGCAGTTTAAAAATTACAGGGGGCGCAACCAAAAACATTCAGTACTTC.

This clone was counted once. The chain is built from TRBV19 and TRBJ2-1; the D gene is possibly TRBD1 (7 bases). This CDR3 comprises 14 residues. V gave up 3 bases and J gave up 9 bases, with 15 bases separating them. The germline V gene has CDR1 LNHDA and CDR2 SQIVND (reference sequence). The DNA of the CDR3 is TGTGCCAGTAGTATGAGGTCGGGGGACAGTGAGCAGTTCTTC. Translated, it gives CASSMRSGDSEQFF. Variable domain in full (rest from reference TRBV19 and TRBJ2-1): DGGITQSPKYLFRKEGQNVTLSCEQNLNHDAMYWYRQDPGQGLRLIYYSQIVNDFQKGDIAEGYSVSREKKESFPLTVTSAQKNPTAFYLCASSMRSGDSEQFFGPGTRLTVL.